What follows are 9 T cell receptor beta chains derived from one specimen sequenced in a study of cytomegalovirus exposure and HLA in healthy donors. Primers for the PCR totalled 60 Vbeta and 13 Jbeta. Profiling relied on immunoSEQ multiplex PCR, and the TCRdb table lists in-frame clones only, not all of them. The sample shows about 160,000 clones, 65% to 80% of them seen only once. Sequenced sample: PBMCs. These receptors all come from a man in his forties or fifties in good health and CMV-seronegative.

The chain combines TRBV11-2 with TRBJ2-1; 8 bases map to TRBD2. The CDR3 length is 17 residues. The V gene end was trimmed by 6 bases and the J gene end by 6 bases; junction bases not matched to a gene: 16. CDR1 SGHAT and CDR2 FQNNGV come from the germline V gene. The CDR3 sequence is CASRVGAGLGFFNEQFF. The DNA for the CDR3 is TGTGCCAGCAGGGTTGGGGCGGGACTAGGATTTTTCAATGAGCAGTTCTTC.

V and J are TRBV5-6 and TRBJ2-5; 7 nucleotides match TRBD2. The CDR3 is 15 amino acids. V was clipped by 5 bases and J by 2 bases; unmatched bases: 9. The V gene's germline CDR1 is SGHDT and CDR2 YYEEEE. CDR3 residues: CASRERGLKQETQYF. The CDR3 DNA reads as TGTGCCAGCAGGGAGCGGGGTCTCAAACAAGAGACCCAGTACTTC.

The gene calls are TRBV28 and TRBJ2-7; 10 bases agree with TRBD1. V gave up 1 base and J gave up 3 bases; unmatched junction bases: 6. CDR3 length: 16 amino acids. CDR1 is MDHEN and CDR2 is SYDVKM in the germline V gene. DNA for the CDR3: TGTGCCAGCAGTTTATCCCTGGACAGGGGGGGCTACGAGCAGTACTTC. It specifies CASSLSLDRGGYEQYF. The whole variable domain, remainder taken from reference TRBV28 and TRBJ2-7, is DVKVTQSSRYLVKRTGEKVFLECVQDMDHENMFWYRQDPGLGLRLIYFSYDVKMKEKGDIPEGYSVSREKKERFSLILESASTNQTSMYLCASSLSLDRGGYEQYFGPGTRLTVT.

The rearrangement links TRBV29-1 to TRBJ2-1; tentative D call: TRBD2 (6 bases). CDR1 is SQVTM, CDR2 ANQGSEA, per germline. The V end lost 6 bases, the J end lost 8 bases, and 14 bases lay between the germline ends. The CDR3 has 12 amino acids. The CDR3 nucleotides are TGCAGCGTGGAACGGGAGAACGATGAGCAGTTCTTC. Protein: CSVERENDEQFF.

The chain is built from TRBV7-9 and TRBJ2-5, with 8 bases that match TRBD1. The germline CDR1 and CDR2 sequences are SEHNR and FQNEAQ (reference sequence). J was trimmed by 0 bases and V by 5 bases; bases with no gene match: 8. The CDR3 runs to 16 residues. CDR3 sequence: CASSPGGGRDQETQYF. The CDR3 DNA is TGTGCCAGCAGCCCAGGGGGCGGCAGAGACCAAGAGACCCAGTACTTC.

V gene TRBV18 combines with J gene TRBJ2-1, with D perhaps TRBD1 (6 bases). CDR1 is KGHSH, CDR2 LQKENI, per germline. This CDR3 region has 16 residues. The V and J ends lost 3 bases and 3 bases respectively, with 15 bases between them. Written as DNA, the CDR3 is TGTGCCAGCTCACCCCTTACGGACAGAGACTACAATGAGCAGTTCTTC. Its protein product is CASSPLTDRDYNEQFF.

This chain links TRBV6-5 with TRBJ1-1; D is unresolved. From germline, CDR1 is MNHEY and CDR2 SVGAGI. Trimming left V 5 bases short and J 5 bases short, with 6 bases between. The CDR3 loop spans 11 amino acids. The CDR3 DNA reads as TGTGCCAGCAGTGACAAGACTGAAGCTTTCTTT. Its protein product is CASSDKTEAFF.

The V gene is TRBV18, the J gene TRBJ1-1; D perhaps matches TRBD1 (5 bases). The CDR3 runs 15 residues. Trimming cost V 3 bases and J 6 bases, with 17 bases left between them. CDR1 is KGHSH, CDR2 LQKENI, per germline. CDR3 sequence: CASSPGGVTLSEAFF. CDR3 nucleotides: TGTGCCAGCTCACCGGGGGGGGTCACTTTGTCTGAAGCTTTCTTT.

This chain uses TRBV11-2 with TRBJ2-5; a weak D match, TRBD1 (6 bases). Germline assignment: CDR1 SGHAT and CDR2 FQNNGV. V lost 5 bases and J 3 bases, leaving 13 bases between the germline ends. The CDR3 is made up of 14 amino acids. The CDR3 sequence: CASSGQGQKETQYF. The CDR3 DNA is TGTGCCAGCAGCGGCCAAGGACAGAAAGAGACCCAGTACTTC.